Listed below are T cell receptor beta chains from one sample, sequenced in a study of Ad26.COV2.S vaccination and SARS-CoV-2 variants. TCRdb's table, derived via immunoSEQ multiplex PCR, lists solely in-frame clones and lacks some. The profile shows some 390,000 clones, approximately 90% of them singletons. Sequencing was performed on peripheral blood, taken in a trial of Ad26.COV2.S vaccine versus placebo. These TCRs come from a person aged 18-65 years who received the Ad26.COV2.S COVID-19 vaccine or a placebo. Both conserved end residues are part of each CDR3. Each record gives: V gene, D gene, clone size, J gene, CDR3 DNA, CDR3 protein. A D gene is named only where the DNA matches it firmly. A row's size may be missing; if present it is once, few, many or a size class.

v_call: TRBV14; d_call: -; clone_size: -; j_call: TRBJ2-6; cdr3_nt: TGTGCCAGCAGCCATATAACGAGGGTCCAGGTGTTCAACTCTGGGGCCAACGTCCTGACTTTC; cdr3_aa: CASSHITRVQVFNSGANVLTF
v_call: TRBV30; d_call: TRBD2; clone_size: -; j_call: TRBJ2-1; cdr3_nt: TGTGCCTGGAGTGGGACTAGCCCACGGCAGTTCTTC; cdr3_aa: CAWSGTSPRQFF
v_call: TRBV5-4; d_call: TRBD1; clone_size: -; j_call: TRBJ2-1; cdr3_nt: TGTGCCAGCAGCTTTTGGGCCGGGACAGGGGGTTACAATGAGCAGTTCTTC; cdr3_aa: CASSFWAGTGGYNEQFF
v_call: TRBV11-2; d_call: -; clone_size: -; j_call: TRBJ2-7; cdr3_nt: TGTGCCAGCAGCTCTCCAAGCTCCTACGAGCAGTACTTC; cdr3_aa: CASSSPSSYEQYF
v_call: TRBV5-5; d_call: TRBD2; clone_size: -; j_call: TRBJ2-3; cdr3_nt: TGTGCCAGCAGCTTCAGCGGGAGGGCTGTGGCAGATACGCAGTATTTT; cdr3_aa: CASSFSGRAVADTQYF
v_call: TRBV19; d_call: -; clone_size: -; j_call: TRBJ2-7; cdr3_nt: TGTGCCAGTAGTCTCTCTGCTACAGATATCTACGAGCAGTACTTC; cdr3_aa: CASSLSATDIYEQYF
v_call: TRBV27; d_call: TRBD2; clone_size: -; j_call: TRBJ2-1; cdr3_nt: TGTGCCAGCACCGGGACTAACTTGAGGAGCTCCTACAATGAGCAGTTCTTC; cdr3_aa: CASTGTNLRSSYNEQFF
v_call: TRBV28; d_call: -; clone_size: -; j_call: TRBJ1-4; cdr3_nt: TGTGCCAGCAGTTTTGAGGGAAGTGAAAAACTGTTTTTT; cdr3_aa: CASSFEGSEKLFF
v_call: TRBV4-1; d_call: TRBD2; clone_size: -; j_call: TRBJ2-1; cdr3_nt: TGCGCCAGCAGCCAAGGGGGTCGGGGGACTAGCGGGGCCAATGAGCAGTTCTTC; cdr3_aa: CASSQGGRGTSGANEQFF
v_call: TRBV5-6; d_call: TRBD2; clone_size: -; j_call: TRBJ2-3; cdr3_nt: TGTGCCAGCAGCAAACTAGGACTAGCGGGAGGGGTCACAGATACGCAGTATTTT; cdr3_aa: CASSKLGLAGGVTDTQYF
v_call: TRBV14; d_call: -; clone_size: -; j_call: TRBJ2-3; cdr3_nt: TGTGCCAGCAGCCAGGGGGACTCCAGCACAGATACGCAGTATTTT; cdr3_aa: CASSQGDSSTDTQYF
v_call: TRBV5-4; d_call: TRBD1; clone_size: -; j_call: TRBJ2-1; cdr3_nt: TGTGCCAGCAGCGGGGGACAGGCCTTCTCCTACAATGAGCAGTTCTTC; cdr3_aa: CASSGGQAFSYNEQFF
v_call: TRBV27; d_call: -; clone_size: -; j_call: TRBJ1-6; cdr3_nt: TGTGCCAGCAGTTTTCTTAGCCCGAATAATTCACCCCTCCACTTT; cdr3_aa: CASSFLSPNNSPLHF
v_call: TRBV5-5; d_call: -; clone_size: -; j_call: TRBJ1-4; cdr3_nt: TGTGCCAGCAGCACGGGACAAGGAGGTGAAAAACTGTTTTTT; cdr3_aa: CASSTGQGGEKLFF
v_call: TRBV29-1; d_call: -; clone_size: -; j_call: TRBJ2-1; cdr3_nt: TGCAGCGCGGACGGGGACTCCTACAATGAGCAGTTCTTC; cdr3_aa: CSADGDSYNEQFF
v_call: TRBV24-1; d_call: -; clone_size: -; j_call: TRBJ1-5; cdr3_nt: TGTGCCACCAGTGACCATAACAGAGAGGGACCCCAGCATTTT; cdr3_aa: CATSDHNREGPQHF
v_call: TRBV5-3; d_call: TRBD2; clone_size: few; j_call: TRBJ2-2; cdr3_nt: TGTGCCAGACTTGCTAGCGGGAGGGCCCGAGGGACTAACGGGGAGCTGTTTTTT; cdr3_aa: CARLASGRARGTNGELFF
v_call: TRBV5-5; d_call: -; clone_size: -; j_call: TRBJ2-2; cdr3_nt: TGTGCCAGCAGCTTGATGGCGGGGAACACCGGGGAGCTGTTTTTT; cdr3_aa: CASSLMAGNTGELFF
v_call: TRBV19; d_call: -; clone_size: -; j_call: TRBJ1-5; cdr3_nt: TGTGCCAGTAGGGCAGTCTTTAGCAATCAGCCCCAGCATTTT; cdr3_aa: CASRAVFSNQPQHF
v_call: TRBV6-1; d_call: -; clone_size: -; j_call: TRBJ1-5; cdr3_nt: TGTGCCAGCAGTGAAGGGCAACAGTGGGGTGGCAATCAGCCCCAGCATTTT; cdr3_aa: CASSEGQQWGGNQPQHF
v_call: TRBV30; d_call: -; clone_size: -; j_call: TRBJ1-5; cdr3_nt: TGTGCCTGGGGGAGGGGCGGCAATCAGCCCCAGCATTTT; cdr3_aa: CAWGRGGNQPQHF
v_call: TRBV5-4; d_call: TRBD1; clone_size: -; j_call: TRBJ1-3; cdr3_nt: TGTGCCAGCAGCTTAGGACAGGGGACTGGAAACACCATATATTTT; cdr3_aa: CASSLGQGTGNTIYF
v_call: TRBV27; d_call: TRBD2; clone_size: -; j_call: TRBJ2-5; cdr3_nt: TGTGCCAGCAGTCCAGGGACTAGCGGTGGCCAAGAGACCCAGTACTTC; cdr3_aa: CASSPGTSGGQETQYF
v_call: TRBV30; d_call: -; clone_size: -; j_call: TRBJ2-5; cdr3_nt: TGTGCCTGGAGTCCCCGACTTCAAGAGACCCAGTACTTC; cdr3_aa: CAWSPRLQETQYF
v_call: TRBV5-5; d_call: -; clone_size: -; j_call: TRBJ1-4; cdr3_nt: TGTGCCAGCAGCTTGGAGGGGGGTAGGTTCGGAAAACTGTTTTTT; cdr3_aa: CASSLEGGRFGKLFF
v_call: TRBV5-4; d_call: TRBD1; clone_size: -; j_call: TRBJ2-3; cdr3_nt: TGTGCCAGCAGCTTGAAGCAGGGGGCGAGAGATACGCAGTATTTT; cdr3_aa: CASSLKQGARDTQYF
v_call: TRBV4-1; d_call: -; clone_size: -; j_call: TRBJ2-1; cdr3_nt: TGCGCCAGCAGCAACCACGGGACGAAGAATGAGCAGTTCTTC; cdr3_aa: CASSNHGTKNEQFF
v_call: TRBV7-7; d_call: -; clone_size: -; j_call: TRBJ1-2; cdr3_nt: TGTGCCAGCAGCCCCCGAGGCAGAACCTTTTATTACTACACCTTC; cdr3_aa: CASSPRGRTFYYYTF
v_call: TRBV2; d_call: -; clone_size: few; j_call: TRBJ2-2; cdr3_nt: TGTGCCAGCCGGTTAGGTCCAGCGAACACCGGGGAGCTGTTTTTT; cdr3_aa: CASRLGPANTGELFF
v_call: TRBV10-3; d_call: -; clone_size: -; j_call: TRBJ2-1; cdr3_nt: TGTGCCATCACCCCCGCTGAAGGGAGACACAATGAGCAGTTCTTC; cdr3_aa: CAITPAEGRHNEQFF
v_call: TRBV6-5; d_call: -; clone_size: -; j_call: TRBJ1-6; cdr3_nt: TGTGCCAGCAGTGACTCCCCATGGGGGCCCCTCCACTTT; cdr3_aa: CASSDSPWGPLHF
v_call: TRBV9; d_call: TRBD2; clone_size: -; j_call: TRBJ2-2; cdr3_nt: TGTGCCAGCAGCGGCGGACTAGCGGACACCGGGGAGCTGTTTTTT; cdr3_aa: CASSGGLADTGELFF
v_call: TRBV28; d_call: TRBD1; clone_size: -; j_call: TRBJ2-2; cdr3_nt: TGTGCCAGCAGTCGCCGGAGGACAGGGATTACCACCGGGGAGCTGTTTTTT; cdr3_aa: CASSRRRTGITTGELFF
v_call: TRBV10-3; d_call: -; clone_size: -; j_call: TRBJ1-5; cdr3_nt: TGTGCCATCAGTGACGGAGGTGCTCGGCAGCCCCAGCATTTT; cdr3_aa: CAISDGGARQPQHF
v_call: TRBV30; d_call: TRBD1; clone_size: -; j_call: TRBJ2-7; cdr3_nt: TGTGCCTGGACCGTAGGGACAGGGCTAGGCGAGCAGTACTTC; cdr3_aa: CAWTVGTGLGEQYF
v_call: TRBV7-2; d_call: TRBD2; clone_size: -; j_call: TRBJ2-1; cdr3_nt: TGTGCCAGCAGGAGCGGGAGTTACAATGAGCAGTTCTTC; cdr3_aa: CASRSGSYNEQFF
v_call: TRBV4-2; d_call: TRBD2; clone_size: -; j_call: TRBJ2-2; cdr3_nt: TGTGCCAGCAGCCAAGATTACGAGCGGGGCCTCACCGGGGAGCTGTTTTTT; cdr3_aa: CASSQDYERGLTGELFF
v_call: TRBV5-1; d_call: TRBD1; clone_size: -; j_call: TRBJ2-6; cdr3_nt: TGCGCCAGCAGCCCGGCCGGGACAGGGTCTGGGGCCAACGTCCTGACTTTC; cdr3_aa: CASSPAGTGSGANVLTF
v_call: TRBV28; d_call: TRBD2; clone_size: -; j_call: TRBJ2-3; cdr3_nt: TGTGCCAGCAGTTTCCTTTCCCCGGCGGGAGGAACAGATACGCAGTATTTT; cdr3_aa: CASSFLSPAGGTDTQYF
v_call: TRBV7-6; d_call: TRBD1; clone_size: -; j_call: TRBJ1-2; cdr3_nt: TGTGCCAGCAGCTCCCAAACCCGGGACAGGGGAGCCAGCTCCAATGGCTACACCTTC; cdr3_aa: CASSSQTRDRGASSNGYTF
v_call: TRBV19; d_call: TRBD2; clone_size: -; j_call: TRBJ2-1; cdr3_nt: TGTGCCAGTAGTATACTAGCGGGAGGGAGGGGAGGCGCGTACAATGAGCAGTTCTTC; cdr3_aa: CASSILAGGRGGAYNEQFF
v_call: TRBV5-1; d_call: -; clone_size: -; j_call: TRBJ2-2; cdr3_nt: TGCGCCAGCAGCTTTAGGGCCACGCTAGACACCGGGGAGCTGTTTTTT; cdr3_aa: CASSFRATLDTGELFF
v_call: TRBV7-2; d_call: -; clone_size: once; j_call: TRBJ2-5; cdr3_nt: TGTGCCAGCACCACTACCAGAGCCCAAGAGACCCAGTACTTC; cdr3_aa: CASTTTRAQETQYF
v_call: TRBV19; d_call: -; clone_size: -; j_call: TRBJ1-1; cdr3_nt: TGTGCCAGTAGTGTCAGGGGCAAGAACACTGAAGCTTTCTTT; cdr3_aa: CASSVRGKNTEAFF
v_call: TRBV28; d_call: -; clone_size: -; j_call: TRBJ2-1; cdr3_nt: TGTGCCAGCAAGAGGGCAGCGGACTGGAACCCCTACAATGAGCAGTTCTTC; cdr3_aa: CASKRAADWNPYNEQFF
v_call: TRBV7-2; d_call: -; clone_size: once; j_call: TRBJ2-1; cdr3_nt: TGTGCCAGCAGCTTAGCTAGCGACAATGAGCAGTTCTTC; cdr3_aa: CASSLASDNEQFF
v_call: TRBV28; d_call: -; clone_size: -; j_call: TRBJ1-6; cdr3_nt: TGTGCCAGCAGTTTATCTCCAGATAATTCACCCCTCCACTTT; cdr3_aa: CASSLSPDNSPLHF
v_call: TRBV6-5; d_call: -; clone_size: once; j_call: TRBJ1-5; cdr3_nt: TGTGCCAGCAGAGGCGGAAAGGTGAATCAGCCCCAGCATTTT; cdr3_aa: CASRGGKVNQPQHF
v_call: TRBV12-5; d_call: -; clone_size: -; j_call: TRBJ1-4; cdr3_nt: TGTGCTAGTGGTTTGGTAAGGGGGGCGTTTAATGAAAAACTGTTTTTT; cdr3_aa: CASGLVRGAFNEKLFF
v_call: TRBV9; d_call: -; clone_size: once; j_call: TRBJ2-3; cdr3_nt: TGTGCCAGCAGCGTAGGCCCCGCGGATACGCAGTATTTT; cdr3_aa: CASSVGPADTQYF
v_call: TRBV6-5; d_call: TRBD2; clone_size: -; j_call: TRBJ2-2; cdr3_nt: TGTGCCAGCACCGAAGTGGCGGGAGGGCCGGGGGAGCTGTTTTTT; cdr3_aa: CASTEVAGGPGELFF
v_call: TRBV3-1/TRBV3-2; d_call: TRBD2; clone_size: -; j_call: TRBJ2-3; cdr3_nt: TGTGCCAGCAGCCAAGTAGGACTAGCGGGCACCACAGATACGCAGTATTTT; cdr3_aa: CASSQVGLAGTTDTQYF
v_call: TRBV19; d_call: TRBD2; clone_size: -; j_call: TRBJ2-1; cdr3_nt: TGTGCCAGTAGTTTGGGCGGAAGACTAGCGGGAGTCTTCCACAATGAGCAGTTCTTC; cdr3_aa: CASSLGGRLAGVFHNEQFF
v_call: TRBV5-1; d_call: TRBD1; clone_size: -; j_call: TRBJ1-1; cdr3_nt: TGCGCCACGGGGGACAGGAGTAACACTGAAGCTTTCTTT; cdr3_aa: CATGDRSNTEAFF
v_call: TRBV5-4; d_call: TRBD1; clone_size: -; j_call: TRBJ2-1; cdr3_nt: TGTGCCAGCAGCTCTGGGACAGGGGCCTACAATGAGCAGTTCTTC; cdr3_aa: CASSSGTGAYNEQFF
v_call: TRBV6-2/TRBV6-3; d_call: TRBD2; clone_size: -; j_call: TRBJ2-7; cdr3_nt: TGTGCCAGCAGTTACACTAGCGAGTCCTACGAGCAGTACTTC; cdr3_aa: CASSYTSESYEQYF
v_call: TRBV7-9; d_call: -; clone_size: -; j_call: TRBJ2-1; cdr3_nt: TGTGCCAGCAGCCGACCACCTAGGTATGAGCAGTTCTTC; cdr3_aa: CASSRPPRYEQFF
v_call: TRBV19; d_call: -; clone_size: -; j_call: TRBJ2-5; cdr3_nt: TGTGCCAGTAGTAGTTCCAGAGAGACCCAGTACTTC; cdr3_aa: CASSSSRETQYF
v_call: TRBV5-1; d_call: TRBD2; clone_size: -; j_call: TRBJ2-7; cdr3_nt: TGCGCCAGCAGCACCGGGACTAGAATCGCGAGCGAGCAGTACTTC; cdr3_aa: CASSTGTRIASEQYF